This T cell receptor (beta chain) was recorded in a study of tumor and adjacent non-tumor tissue in lung cancer. On the study more broadly: Patients were aged about 30 to 80, some 10 men and about 5 women, stage I to III. Findings of the study overall: Tumor tissue had significantly higher TCR diversity than normal lung.

CDR1 SGHAT and CDR2 FQNNGV come from the germline V gene. The CDR3 has 14 residues. As to this clonotype: Its antigen is not known. One base away lies a much larger clone, so this may be a sequencing read error.

No cell sorting was done before RNA was extracted from the tissue. Three rounds of nested PCR, following a modified ARM-PCR protocol, produced the TCRbeta library. In TCRdb, the multiplex PCR reads were re-called with MiXCR into one record per CDR3 protein. This repertoire shows 200,000 to 250,000 distinct CDR3 sequences, 60% to 85% found once; its top ten account for about 23%. V and J are TRBV11-2 and TRBJ1-1; D ambiguous. The clonotype was recovered from a man in his fifties or sixties with non-small cell lung cancer. The specimen was lung tumor tissue. The CDR3 nucleotides are TGTGCCAGCGGCTTATCGGTACTGAACACTGAAGCTTTCTTT. As protein: CASGLSVLNTEAFF.